This T cell receptor (beta chain) is drawn from a study of OX40 agonist ivuxolimab in advanced cancers. Clones were read by immunoSEQ multiplex PCR, and TCRdb kept only the in-frame ones, dropping some. Among about 79,000 clones listed, over 70% were seen once. CDR1 and CDR2 from the germline V gene are KGHSH and LQKENI. Trimming shortened V by 4 bases and J by 1 base, and 13 bases separated the two germline ends. The CDR3 spans 15 residues. The source material was CD4+ or CD8+ T cells sorted from blood, sampled in a trial of the OX40 agonist ivuxolimab. The receptor was derived from an adult with an advanced solid tumor such as melanoma, head and neck, liver or kidney cancer. The chain has TRBV18 and TRBJ1-1; tentatively, D is TRBD1 (5 bases). This chain's CDR3 is CASSLSGTGNTEAFF. In DNA, the CDR3 is TGTGCCAGCTCACTATCCGGGACGGGGAACACTGAAGCTTTCTTT.